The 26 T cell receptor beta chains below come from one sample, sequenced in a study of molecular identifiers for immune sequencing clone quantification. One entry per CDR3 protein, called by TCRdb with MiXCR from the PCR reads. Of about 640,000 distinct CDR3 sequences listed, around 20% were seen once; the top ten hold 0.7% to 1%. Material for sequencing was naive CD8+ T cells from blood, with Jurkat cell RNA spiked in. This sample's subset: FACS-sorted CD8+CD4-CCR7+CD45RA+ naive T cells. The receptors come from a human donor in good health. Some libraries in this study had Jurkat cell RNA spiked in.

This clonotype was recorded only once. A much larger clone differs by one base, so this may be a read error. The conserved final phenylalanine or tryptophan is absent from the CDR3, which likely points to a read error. The CDR3 loop is CASSQDQGLTDTQYL. In nucleotides, the CDR3 is TGTGCCAGCAGCCAAGACCAGGGCCTCACAGATACGCAGTATCTT. The chain employs TRBV4-2 and TRBJ2-3, with D maybe TRBD1 (5 bases). CDR3 length: 15 amino acids. The V gene's germline CDR1 is LGHNA and CDR2 YNFKEQ. V gave up 0 bases and J gave up 2 bases, with 9 bases separating them.

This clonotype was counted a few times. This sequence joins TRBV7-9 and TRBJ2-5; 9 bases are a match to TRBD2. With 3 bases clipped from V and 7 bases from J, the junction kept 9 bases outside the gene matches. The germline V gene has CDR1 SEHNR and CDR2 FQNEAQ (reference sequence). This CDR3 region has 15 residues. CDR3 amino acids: CASSLDSGRMGTQYF. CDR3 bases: TGTGCCAGCAGCTTGGATAGCGGGAGAATGGGGACCCAGTACTTC.

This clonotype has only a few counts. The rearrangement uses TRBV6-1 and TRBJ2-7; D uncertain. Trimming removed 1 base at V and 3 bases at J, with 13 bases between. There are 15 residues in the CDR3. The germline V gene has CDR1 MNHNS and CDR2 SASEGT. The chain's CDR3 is CASSEVRAGHYEQYF. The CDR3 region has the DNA TGTGCCAGCAGTGAAGTCCGGGCAGGCCACTACGAGCAGTACTTC.

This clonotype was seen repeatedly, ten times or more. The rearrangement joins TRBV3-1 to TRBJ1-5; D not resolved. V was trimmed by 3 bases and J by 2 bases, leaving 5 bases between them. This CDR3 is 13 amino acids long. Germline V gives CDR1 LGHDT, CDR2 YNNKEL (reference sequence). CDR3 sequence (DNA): TGTGCCAGCAGCCAGGGCCGCAATCAGCCCCAGCATTTT. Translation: CASSQGRNQPQHF.

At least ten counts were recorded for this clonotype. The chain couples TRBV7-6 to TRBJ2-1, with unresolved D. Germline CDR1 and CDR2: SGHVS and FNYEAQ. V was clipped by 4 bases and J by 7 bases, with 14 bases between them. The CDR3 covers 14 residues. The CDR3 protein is CASSSLSGDNEQFF. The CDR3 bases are TGTGCCAGCAGCTCCCTTTCCGGAGATAATGAGCAGTTCTTC. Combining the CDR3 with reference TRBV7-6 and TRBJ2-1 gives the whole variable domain GAGVSQSPRYKVTKRGQDVALRCDPISGHVSLYWYRQALGQGPEFLTYFNYEAQQDKSGLPNDRFSAERPEGSISTLTIQRTEQRDSAMYRCASSSLSGDNEQFFGPGTRLTVL.

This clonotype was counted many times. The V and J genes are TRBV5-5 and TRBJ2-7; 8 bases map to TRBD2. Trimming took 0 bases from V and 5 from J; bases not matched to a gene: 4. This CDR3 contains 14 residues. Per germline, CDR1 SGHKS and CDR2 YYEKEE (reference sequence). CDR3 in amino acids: CASSLGAGAHEQYF. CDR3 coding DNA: TGTGCCAGCAGCTTGGGAGCGGGGGCCCACGAGCAGTACTTC.

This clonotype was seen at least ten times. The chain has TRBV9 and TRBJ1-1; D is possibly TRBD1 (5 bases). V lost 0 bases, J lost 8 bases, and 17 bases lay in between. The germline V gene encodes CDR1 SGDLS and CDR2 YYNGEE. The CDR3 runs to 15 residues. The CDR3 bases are TGTGCCAGCAGCGTAGAAGGGGAGCGCTGGGGGGAAGCTTTCTTT. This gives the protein CASSVEGERWGEAFF.

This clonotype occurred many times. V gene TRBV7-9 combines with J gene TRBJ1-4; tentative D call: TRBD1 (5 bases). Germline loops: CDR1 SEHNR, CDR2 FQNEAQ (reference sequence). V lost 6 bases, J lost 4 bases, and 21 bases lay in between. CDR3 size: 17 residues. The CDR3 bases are TGTGCCAGCAGTTCGACGGGAACCGGGGCCTATAATGAAAAACTGTTTTTT. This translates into CASSSTGTGAYNEKLFF.

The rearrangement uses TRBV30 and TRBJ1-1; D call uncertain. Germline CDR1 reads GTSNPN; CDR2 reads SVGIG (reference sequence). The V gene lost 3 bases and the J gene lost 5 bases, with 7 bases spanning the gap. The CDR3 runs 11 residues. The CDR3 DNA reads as TGTGCCTGGAGACTTCAGACTGAAGCTTTCTTT. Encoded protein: CAWRLQTEAFF.

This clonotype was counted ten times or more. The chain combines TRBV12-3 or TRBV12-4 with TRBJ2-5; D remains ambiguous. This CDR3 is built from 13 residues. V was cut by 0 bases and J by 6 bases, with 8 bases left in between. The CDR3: CASSLAFTQTQYF. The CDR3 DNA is TGTGCCAGCAGTTTAGCGTTCACCCAGACCCAGTACTTC.

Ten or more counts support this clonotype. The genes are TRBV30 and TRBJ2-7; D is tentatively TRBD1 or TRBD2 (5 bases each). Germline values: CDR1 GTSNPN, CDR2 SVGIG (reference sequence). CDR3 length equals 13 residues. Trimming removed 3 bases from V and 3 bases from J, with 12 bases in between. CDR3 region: CAWSDGGGYEQYF. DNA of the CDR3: TGTGCCTGGAGCGACGGTGGGGGCTACGAGCAGTACTTC.

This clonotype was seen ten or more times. CDR3 region: CSARGGAETQYF. The CDR3 DNA reads TGCAGCGCACGCGGGGGGGCGGAGACCCAGTACTTC. The V and J genes are TRBV29-1 and TRBJ2-5; TRBD2 matches 9 bases. V shed 7 bases and J 5 bases; nucleotides not matched to a gene: 5. The CDR3 covers 12 residues. CDR1 and CDR2 (germline): SQVTM, ANQGSEA.

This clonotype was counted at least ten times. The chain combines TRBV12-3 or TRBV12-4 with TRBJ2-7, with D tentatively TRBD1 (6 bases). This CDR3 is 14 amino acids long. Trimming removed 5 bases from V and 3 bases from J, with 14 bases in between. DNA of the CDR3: TGTGCCAGCAGTGCTTCGGGACACCTCTACGAGCAGTACTTC. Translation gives CASSASGHLYEQYF.

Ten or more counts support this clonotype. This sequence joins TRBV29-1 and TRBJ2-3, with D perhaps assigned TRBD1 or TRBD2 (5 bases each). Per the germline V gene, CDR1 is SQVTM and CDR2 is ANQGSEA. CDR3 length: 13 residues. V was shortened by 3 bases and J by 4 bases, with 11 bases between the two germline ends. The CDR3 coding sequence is TGCAGCGTTGAGGATAGGGACCCAGATACGCAGTATTTT. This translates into CSVEDRDPDTQYF.

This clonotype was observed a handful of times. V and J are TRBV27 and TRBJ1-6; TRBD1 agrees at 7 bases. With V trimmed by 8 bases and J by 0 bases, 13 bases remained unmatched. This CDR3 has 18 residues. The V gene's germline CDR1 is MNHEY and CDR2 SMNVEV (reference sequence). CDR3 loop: CASGPQGVQGSYNSPLHF. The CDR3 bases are TGTGCCAGCGGGCCCCAGGGGGTACAGGGCTCCTATAATTCACCCCTCCACTTT.

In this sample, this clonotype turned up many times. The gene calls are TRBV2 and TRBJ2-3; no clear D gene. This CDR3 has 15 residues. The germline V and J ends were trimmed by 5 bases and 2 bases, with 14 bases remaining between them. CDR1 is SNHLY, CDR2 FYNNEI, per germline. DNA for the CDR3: TGTGCCAGCAGTCAAGTGGAGACAAACACAGATACGCAGTATTTT. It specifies CASSQVETNTDTQYF.

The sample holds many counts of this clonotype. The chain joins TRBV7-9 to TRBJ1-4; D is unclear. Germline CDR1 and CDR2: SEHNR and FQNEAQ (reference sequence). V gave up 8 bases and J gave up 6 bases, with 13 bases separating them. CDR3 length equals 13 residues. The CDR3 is CASQSPRDEKLFF. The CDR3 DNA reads TGTGCCAGCCAAAGTCCGAGGGATGAAAAACTGTTTTTT. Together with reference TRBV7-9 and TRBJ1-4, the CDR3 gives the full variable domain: DTGVSQNPRHKITKRGQNVTFRCDPISEHNRLYWYRQTLGQGPEFLTYFQNEAQLEKSRLLSDRFSAERPKGSFSTLEIQRTEQGDSAMYLCASQSPRDEKLFFGSGTQLSVL.

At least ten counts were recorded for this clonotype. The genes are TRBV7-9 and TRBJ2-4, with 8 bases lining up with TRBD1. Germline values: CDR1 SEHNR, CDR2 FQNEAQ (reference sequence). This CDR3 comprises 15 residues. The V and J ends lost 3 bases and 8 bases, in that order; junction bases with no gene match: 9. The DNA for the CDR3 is TGTGCCAGCAGCTTTCAGGACAGGGTAATCGACATTCAGTACTTC. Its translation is CASSFQDRVIDIQYF. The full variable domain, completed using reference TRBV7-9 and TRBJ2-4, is DTGVSQNPRHKITKRGQNVTFRCDPISEHNRLYWYRQTLGQGPEFLTYFQNEAQLEKSRLLSDRFSAERPKGSFSTLEIQRTEQGDSAMYLCASSFQDRVIDIQYFGAGTRLSVL.

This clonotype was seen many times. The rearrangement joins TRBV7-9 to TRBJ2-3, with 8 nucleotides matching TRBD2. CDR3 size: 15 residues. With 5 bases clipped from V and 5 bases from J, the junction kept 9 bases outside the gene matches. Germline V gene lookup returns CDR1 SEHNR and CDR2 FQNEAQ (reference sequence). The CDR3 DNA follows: TGTGCCAGCAGCCCAATCGGGAGGGCCGAAGATACGCAGTATTTT. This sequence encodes CASSPIGRAEDTQYF.

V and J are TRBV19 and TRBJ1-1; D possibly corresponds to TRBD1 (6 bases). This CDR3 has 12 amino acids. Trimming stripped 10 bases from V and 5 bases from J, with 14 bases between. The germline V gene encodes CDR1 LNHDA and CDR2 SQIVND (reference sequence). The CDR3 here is CATLQGSTEAFF. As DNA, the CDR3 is TGTGCCACCCTACAGGGTTCGACTGAAGCTTTCTTT. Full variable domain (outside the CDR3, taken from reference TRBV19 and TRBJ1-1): DGGITQSPKYLFRKEGQNVTLSCEQNLNHDAMYWYRQDPGQGLRLIYYSQIVNDFQKGDIAEGYSVSREKKESFPLTVTSAQKNPTAFYLCATLQGSTEAFFGQGTRLTVV.

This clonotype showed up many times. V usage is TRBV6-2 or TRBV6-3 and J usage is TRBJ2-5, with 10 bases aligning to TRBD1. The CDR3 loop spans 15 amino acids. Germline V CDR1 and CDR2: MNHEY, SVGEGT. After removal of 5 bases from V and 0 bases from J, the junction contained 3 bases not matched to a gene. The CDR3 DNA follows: TGTGCCAGCAGTAGGACAGGGGGATACCAAGAGACCCAGTACTTC. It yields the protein CASSRTGGYQETQYF.

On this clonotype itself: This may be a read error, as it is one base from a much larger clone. Here the CDR3 reads CGARLSGTTLYTDTQYF. For the CDR3, the DNA is TGCGGTGCTAGACTTAGCGGAACTACGCTCTACACAGATACGCAGTATTTT. V and J are TRBV20-1 and TRBJ2-3, with D perhaps TRBD2 (6 bases). Germline V gives CDR1 DFQATT, CDR2 SNEGSKA (reference sequence). The CDR3 totals 17 residues.

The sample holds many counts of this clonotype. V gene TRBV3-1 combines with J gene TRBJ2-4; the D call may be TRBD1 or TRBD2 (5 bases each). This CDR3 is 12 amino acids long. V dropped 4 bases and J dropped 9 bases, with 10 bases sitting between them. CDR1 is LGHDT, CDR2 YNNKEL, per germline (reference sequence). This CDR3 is CASSPPGPIQYF. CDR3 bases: TGTGCCAGCAGCCCCCCGGGGCCCATTCAGTACTTC.

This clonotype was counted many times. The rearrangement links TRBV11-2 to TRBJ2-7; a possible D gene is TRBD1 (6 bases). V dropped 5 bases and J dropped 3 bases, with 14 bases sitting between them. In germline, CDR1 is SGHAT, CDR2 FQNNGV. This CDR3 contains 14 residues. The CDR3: CASSLRQVRYEQYF. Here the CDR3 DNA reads TGTGCCAGCAGCCTCAGACAGGTCCGCTACGAGCAGTACTTC.

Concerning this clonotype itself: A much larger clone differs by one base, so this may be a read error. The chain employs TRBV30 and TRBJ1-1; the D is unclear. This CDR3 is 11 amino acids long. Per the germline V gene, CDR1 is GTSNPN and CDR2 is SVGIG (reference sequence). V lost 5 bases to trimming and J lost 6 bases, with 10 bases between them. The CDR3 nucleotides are TGTGCCTGGGGTACCCCCGCTGAAGCTTTCTTT. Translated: CAWGTPAEAFF.

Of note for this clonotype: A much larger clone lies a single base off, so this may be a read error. As DNA, the CDR3 is TGTGCCTGGAGGGTTGGACAGCTGACTGGAGCTTTCTTT. It yields the protein CAWRVGQLTGAFF. The V gene is TRBV30, the J gene TRBJ1-1; tentatively, D is TRBD1 (6 bases). The germline V gene encodes CDR1 GTSNPN and CDR2 SVGIG (reference sequence). The CDR3 sequence is 13 residues long.